Many counts were recorded for the clone carrying this T cell receptor (beta chain). Its specificity is unknown. The data stem from a study of beta chain features in type 1 diabetes. General study points: VDJ junctions in type 1 diabetes patients carried more deletions and fewer insertions.

cDNA synthesis used the whole RNA isolate, giving expressed TCRB sequences. Sequencing used immunoSEQ multiplex PCR; TCRdb keeps in-frame clones, though not all of them. The top ten hold about 0.03% of the sample, which has about 230,000 clones, around 9.6% seen once. This CDR3 comprises 16 residues. After removal of 0 bases from V and 5 bases from J, the junction contained 4 bases not matched to a gene. The germline gives CDR1 SGHTA, CDR2 FQGNSA. Purity of each sorted population was above 95%. The sample taken for sequencing was naive CD4+ T cells from blood. This clonotype was sampled from a woman younger than 35 in good health. This sequence joins TRBV7-2 and TRBJ2-5; 12 bases agree with TRBD2. The CDR3, as DNA: TGTGCCAGCAGCTTAGCAAGGACTAGCGGGATGGAGACCCAGTACTTC. Encoded protein: CASSLARTSGMETQYF.